Listed here are 32 T cell receptor beta chains from one sample, sequenced in a study of beta chain features in type 1 diabetes. Whole-study results and caveats: Significant though moderate, a shortening of TCRB CDR3s appeared in all four CD4+ subsets of Type 1 diabetes patients.

The study reverse transcribed the entire isolated RNA, so it sequenced expressed TCRB transcripts. Clones were read by immunoSEQ multiplex PCR, and TCRdb kept only the in-frame ones, dropping some. Of 55,000 to 80,000 clones listed, just under 50% are singletons. Antigens for these TCRs are unknown. The source material was central memory CD4+ T cells from blood. The receptors were sampled from a young man with type 1 diabetes.

This clone was seen only a few times. CDR3 DNA: TGTGCCAGCAGCTTGAGAGGGGGTGGGGAAGAGACCCAGTACTTC. It specifies CASSLRGGGEETQYF. The genes are TRBV5-6 and TRBJ2-5, with a weak D call TRBD1 (6 bases). The germline V gene encodes CDR1 SGHDT and CDR2 YYEEEE. V lost 1 base, J lost 3 bases, and 13 bases lay in between. The CDR3 is 15 amino acids.

The rearrangement uses TRBV5-4 and TRBJ2-3; 9 nucleotides line up with TRBD1. The CDR3 runs 15 residues. Germline CDR1 and CDR2: SGHNT and YYREEE (reference sequence). V was pared by 1 base and J by 5 bases, with 5 bases of the junction left unmatched. The CDR3 coding sequence is TGTGCCAGCAGCTTGACAGGGGGCGGGGAAGATACGCAGTATTTT. It translates to CASSLTGGGEDTQYF. Drawing the rest from reference TRBV5-4 and TRBJ2-3, the complete variable domain is ETGVTQSPTHLIKTRGQQVTLRCSSQSGHNTVSWYQQALGQGPQFIFQYYREEENGRGNFPPRFSGLQFPNYSSELNVNALELDDSALYLCASSLTGGGEDTQYFGPGTRLTVL.

The rearrangement joins TRBV5-5 to TRBJ1-2; the D is unclear. Per germline, CDR1 SGHKS and CDR2 YYEKEE (reference sequence). Trimming took off 0 bases at V and 2 bases at J, with 8 bases between the two ends. The CDR3 contains 14 residues. Here the CDR3 DNA reads TGTGCCAGCAGCTTGGGTTCGTCCAACTATGGCTACACCTTC. Protein sequence: CASSLGSSNYGYTF.

The chain combines TRBV18 with TRBJ1-2, with TRBD1 as a possible D gene (6 bases). V was shortened by 5 bases and J by 1 base, with 11 bases between the two germline ends. The germline V gene encodes CDR1 KGHSH and CDR2 LQKENI. CDR3 length: 14 amino acids. For the CDR3, the DNA is TGTGCCAGCTCATCCGACAGGCTTAACTATGGCTACACCTTC. Protein sequence: CASSSDRLNYGYTF.

To note about this clone: The germline gene is not matched at one end of the junction; a read error may be the cause. V usage is TRBV5-4 and J usage is TRBJ2-5, with TRBD1 identical over 8 bases. This CDR3 is 14 amino acids long. Germline V gene sequence: CDR1 SGHNT, CDR2 YYREEE (reference sequence). CDR3 bases: TGTGCCAGCAGCCTCGGGACAGGCCAAGAGATCCAGTACTTC. Its translation: CASSLGTGQEIQYF.

The chain is built from TRBV6-1 and TRBJ2-7, with D unclear. The germline V and J ends were trimmed by 2 bases and 3 bases, with 2 bases remaining between them. The germline V gene encodes CDR1 MNHNS and CDR2 SASEGT. The CDR3 is made up of 11 amino acids. Written as DNA, the CDR3 is TGTGCCAGCAGTGAACGCTACGAGCAGTACTTC. It translates to CASSERYEQYF.

Turning to this clone: Sequence at one end of the junction differs from germline and may be a read error. For the CDR3, the DNA is TGTGCCGCCAGCAGAGACCGGGACTCCCAAAGGCAGCCCCAGCATTTT. Residues: CAASRDRDSQRQPQHF. The chain joins TRBV15 to TRBJ1-5, with D possibly being TRBD1 (5 bases). The CDR3 sequence is 16 residues long. Germline CDR1 and CDR2: LNHNV and YYDKDF (reference sequence).

The rearrangement uses TRBV7-2 and TRBJ1-1, with D perhaps matching TRBD1 (6 bases). The germline V gene encodes CDR1 SGHTA and CDR2 FQGNSA. CDR3 length: 14 amino acids. Trimming stripped 5 bases from V and 0 bases from J, with 10 bases between. The CDR3 region is CASSLQGMNTEAFF. The CDR3 DNA reads as TGTGCCAGCAGCCTACAGGGCATGAACACTGAAGCTTTCTTT.

The chain carries TRBV7-8 and TRBJ2-3; D remains ambiguous. The V gene's germline CDR1 is SGHVS and CDR2 FQNEAQ. This CDR3 is 14 amino acids long. Trimming shortened V by 0 bases and J by 3 bases, and 7 bases separated the two germline ends. The CDR3 is CASSLAASTDTQYF. The CDR3 DNA reads TGTGCCAGCAGCTTAGCAGCCTCTACAGATACGCAGTATTTT.

This chain uses TRBV27 with TRBJ2-7; TRBD2 agrees at 13 bases. Trimming took 5 bases from V and 6 from J; bases not matched to a gene: 10. The CDR3 spans 16 residues. Germline V gene sequence: CDR1 MNHEY, CDR2 SMNVEV (reference sequence). The CDR3 loop is CASSHRTSGSPSEQYF. CDR3 DNA: TGTGCCAGCAGTCATCGGACTAGCGGGAGCCCGTCCGAGCAGTACTTC.

CDR3 in DNA: TGTGCCAGCAGCTTCGGAGGAATTGGCGGGAGTGTATACGAGCAGTACTTC. This codes for CASSFGGIGGSVYEQYF. The V and J genes are TRBV7-2 and TRBJ2-7; 7 bases line up with TRBD2. Losses at the gene ends were 3 bases for V and 4 bases for J; bases not matched to a gene: 15. CDR1 is SGHTA, CDR2 FQGNSA, per germline. This CDR3 contains 17 residues.

The V and J genes are TRBV4-1 and TRBJ1-4; 7 bases agree with TRBD1. Trimming removed 4 bases from V and 8 bases from J; junction bases left unmatched: 7. CDR1 and CDR2 (germline): MGHRA, YSYEKL. This CDR3 is built from 14 residues. The CDR3 DNA is TGCGCCAGCAGCCGACAGGGAAGCGGCGAAAAACTGTTTTTT. Residues: CASSRQGSGEKLFF.

This clone was observed once. The chain combines TRBV6-1 with TRBJ2-1, with D unresolved. CDR3 length: 12 residues. V was clipped by 2 bases and J by 8 bases, with 7 bases between them. Germline V gene data show CDR1 as MNHNS and CDR2 as SASEGT. As DNA, the CDR3 is TGTGCCAGCAGTGAAATCGGGTATGAGCAGTTCTTC. It is translated as CASSEIGYEQFF.

In this sample, this clone turned up a few times. The chain has TRBV5-1 and TRBJ2-1; the match to TRBD2 covers 12 bases. The CDR3 extends over 14 amino acids. V lost 8 bases, J lost 4 bases, and 4 bases stayed unmatched. Germline V gene lookup returns CDR1 SGHRS and CDR2 YFSETQ. The chain's CDR3 is CASGLAGTYNEQFF. CDR3 DNA sequence: TGCGCCAGTGGACTAGCGGGAACATACAATGAGCAGTTCTTC. The full variable domain, with the rest looked up from reference TRBV5-1 and TRBJ2-1, is KAGVTQTPRYLIKTRGQQVTLSCSPISGHRSVSWYQQTPGQGLQFLFEYFSETQRNKGNFPGRFSGRQFSNSRSEMNVSTLELGDSALYLCASGLAGTYNEQFFGPGTRLTVL.

The V and J genes are TRBV2 and TRBJ1-1; D not certain. Germline CDR1 reads SNHLY; CDR2 reads FYNNEI. CDR3 length equals 13 residues. V was pared by 5 bases and J by 0 bases, with 7 bases between. The CDR3 sequence: CASSLNMNTEAFF. CDR3 sequence (DNA): TGTGCCAGCAGTCTAAATATGAACACTGAAGCTTTCTTT.

This clone was recorded a few times. This sequence joins TRBV5-1 and TRBJ2-2; 9 bases match TRBD1. Germline CDR1 is SGHRS and CDR2 is YFSETQ. The CDR3 runs 16 residues. V gave up 4 bases and J gave up 5 bases; unmatched junction bases: 9. The CDR3 sequence is CASSPGQGEVTGELFF. For the CDR3, the DNA is TGCGCCAGCAGCCCGGGACAGGGCGAGGTTACCGGGGAGCTGTTTTTT.

The table lists this clone with a count of one. The chain carries TRBV7-2 and TRBJ1-1, with D hard to call. Trimming removed 5 bases from V and 1 base from J, with 8 bases in between. The CDR3 loop spans 13 amino acids. Germline-derived CDR1 and CDR2 are SGHTA and FQGNSA. CDR3 residues: CASSVGWNTEAFF. The CDR3 nucleotides are TGTGCCAGCAGCGTCGGTTGGAACACTGAAGCTTTCTTT.

This clone occurred many times. The rearrangement uses TRBV29-1 and TRBJ2-6; 7 bases map to TRBD1. The germline V gene encodes CDR1 SQVTM and CDR2 ANQGSEA. The V gene end was trimmed by 5 bases and the J gene end by 4 bases; junction bases not matched to a gene: 2. CDR3 size: 13 residues. The CDR3 sequence is CSVTGVGANVLTF. The CDR3 region has the DNA TGCAGCGTTACAGGGGTGGGGGCCAACGTCCTGACTTTC.

In its sample, this clone was seen a few times. The J gene is TRBJ2-1, the V gene TRBV2; D is unclear. Trimming shortened V by 2 bases and J by 3 bases, and 11 bases separated the two germline ends. CDR3 size: 15 residues. Looked up from germline, CDR1 is SNHLY and CDR2 is FYNNEI. The CDR3 region has the DNA TGTGCCAGCAGTGAACGGCGCGGAGTCTACAATGAGCAGTTCTTC. Its protein product is CASSERRGVYNEQFF.

The chain recombines TRBV5-4 with TRBJ1-2, with D perhaps matching TRBD1 (5 bases). The CDR3 is made up of 13 amino acids. Germline V gives CDR1 SGHNT, CDR2 YYREEE (reference sequence). V lost 3 bases, J lost 4 bases, and 10 bases lay in between. The CDR3 loop is CASSSSDSYGYTF. Written as DNA, the CDR3 is TGTGCCAGCAGCTCCTCTGACAGCTATGGCTACACCTTC.

The V gene is TRBV5-4, the J gene TRBJ2-3; TRBD2 agrees at 12 bases. The junction had 7 bases not matched to a gene; V was cut back by 4 bases and J by 1 base. Germline CDR1 and CDR2: SGHNT and YYREEE (reference sequence). The CDR3 spans 17 residues. This CDR3 is CASSRRLAGEGTDTQYF. The CDR3 DNA reads as TGTGCCAGCAGCCGACGACTAGCGGGAGAGGGCACAGATACGCAGTATTTT.

The V gene is TRBV27, the J gene TRBJ2-5; D call uncertain. The J call could be wrong; TRBJ2-7 is a better fit for the DNA end. This CDR3 comprises 14 residues. Germline lookup yields CDR1 MNHEY and CDR2 SMNVEV (reference sequence). The CDR3 is CASSLTWSSYEQYF. For the CDR3, the DNA is TGTGCCAGCAGTTTGACCTGGAGCTCCTACGAGCAGTACTTC.

The table lists this clone with a few counts. This chain links TRBV7-7 with TRBJ2-5, with TRBD1 as a possible D gene (5 bases). Between the trimmed V and J ends, which lost 1 base and 1 base, there was a span of 7 bases. The germline V gene has CDR1 SSHAT and CDR2 FNYEAQ (reference sequence). This CDR3 contains 14 residues. The CDR3 nucleotides are TGTGCCAGCAGCTTAGAGGGGTCCCAAGAGACCCAGTACTTC. Protein: CASSLEGSQETQYF. The entire variable domain, with the rest obtained from reference TRBV7-7 and TRBJ2-5, is as follows: GAGVSQSPRYKVTKRGQDVTLRCDPISSHATLYWYQQALGQGPEFLTYFNYEAQPDKSGLPSDRFSAERPEGSISTLTIQRTEQRDSAMYRCASSLEGSQETQYFGPGTRLLVL.

This clone has only a few counts. The chain links TRBV27 to TRBJ1-2; D might be TRBD1 (6 bases). The CDR3 extends over 13 amino acids. Trimming removed 5 bases from V and 4 bases from J, with 11 bases in between. Germline V gene lookup returns CDR1 MNHEY and CDR2 SMNVEV (reference sequence). CDR3 loop: CASSGGARYGYTF. CDR3 DNA sequence: TGTGCCAGCAGTGGGGGGGCCCGCTATGGCTACACCTTC.

In this sample, this clone turned up a few times. The V and J genes are TRBV18 and TRBJ1-1, with a weak D call TRBD1 (5 bases). V dropped 3 bases and J dropped 6 bases, with 14 bases sitting between them. The CDR3 totals 14 residues. Germline V CDR1 and CDR2: KGHSH, LQKENI. In DNA, the CDR3 is TGTGCCAGCTCACCCAACGGTGGAGGGGCTGAAGCTTTCTTT. Its protein is CASSPNGGGAEAFF.

CDR3 sequence (DNA): TGTGCCAGCAGGACAGGGGGACAAGAGACCCAGTACTTC. It codes for CASRTGGQETQYF. The genes are TRBV25-1 and TRBJ2-5, with 9 bases lining up with TRBD1. The CDR3 extends over 13 amino acids. From germline, CDR1 is MGHDK and CDR2 SYGVNS. V shed 6 bases, J shed 2 bases, and the junction held 1 base outside the gene matches.

This clone was counted a few times. The chain uses TRBV5-4 and TRBJ1-1, with D possibly TRBD1 on 5 matching bases. CDR1 and CDR2 (germline): SGHNT, YYREEE (reference sequence). V gave up 3 bases and J gave up 5 bases, with 11 bases separating them. This CDR3 has 13 residues. This CDR3 reads CASSSAGFTEAFF. The CDR3 DNA is TGTGCCAGCAGCTCGGCAGGGTTTACTGAAGCTTTCTTT.

V usage is TRBV30 and J usage is TRBJ1-1; no firm D call. Trimming pared 3 bases from V and 7 bases from J, leaving 9 bases between. Germline CDR1 and CDR2: GTSNPN and SVGIG (reference sequence). The CDR3 is made up of 11 amino acids. The CDR3 region has the DNA TGTGCCTGGAGGGATCCGGGTGAAGCTTTCTTT. Encoded protein: CAWRDPGEAFF.

To note about this clone: Other DNA sequences in the sample encode the same CDR3. The rearrangement links TRBV29-1 to TRBJ2-3; D is perhaps TRBD2 (5 bases). The CDR3 covers 14 residues. Trimming cost V 4 bases and J 6 bases, with 17 bases left between them. Germline V gene lookup returns CDR1 SQVTM and CDR2 ANQGSEA. The CDR3 DNA is TGCAGCGTTGTGTACAGCACCCGAGGGGATACGCAGTATTTT. Protein sequence: CSVVYSTRGDTQYF.

The table lists this clone with a few counts. The V gene is TRBV23-1, the J gene TRBJ2-7, with a possible D match to TRBD2 (6 bases). TRBV23-1 carries the ORF label, with uncertain function. The CDR3 is 15 residues long. Trimming left V 0 bases short and J 2 bases short, with 11 bases between. The CDR3 loop reads CASSQSLVAAYEQYF. CDR3 sequence (DNA): TGCGCCAGCAGTCAATCGCTCGTAGCGGCCTACGAGCAGTACTTC.

This chain joins TRBV5-1 and TRBJ2-2, with D possibly being TRBD2 (6 bases). Between the trimmed V and J ends, which lost 2 bases and 7 bases, there was a span of 15 bases. The CDR3 covers 15 residues. The germline V gene encodes CDR1 SGHRS and CDR2 YFSETQ. The CDR3 DNA follows: TGCGCCAGCAGCTTTGACCCGGCGGGAAACGGGGAGCTGTTTTTT. Its protein is CASSFDPAGNGELFF.

This clone has more than one count but fewer than ten. The V and J genes are TRBV11-2 and TRBJ2-2; tentatively, D is TRBD2 (6 bases). This CDR3 is built from 15 residues. The germline V gene has CDR1 SGHAT and CDR2 FQNNGV. Trimming removed 1 base from V and 4 bases from J, with 10 bases in between. The CDR3 nucleotides are TGTGCCAGCAGCTTAGCGGGACTTTCCACCGGGGAGCTGTTTTTT. It specifies CASSLAGLSTGELFF.